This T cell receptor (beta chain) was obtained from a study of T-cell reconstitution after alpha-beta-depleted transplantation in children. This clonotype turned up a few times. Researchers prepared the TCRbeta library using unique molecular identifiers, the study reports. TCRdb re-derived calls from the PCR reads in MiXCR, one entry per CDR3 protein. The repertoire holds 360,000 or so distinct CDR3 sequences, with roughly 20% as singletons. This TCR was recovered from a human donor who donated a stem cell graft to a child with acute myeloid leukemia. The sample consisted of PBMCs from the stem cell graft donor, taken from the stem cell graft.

CDR3 in DNA: TGCAGTGCTCCGACCCGCGAGTCCTACAATGAGCAGTTCTTC. It encodes CSAPTRESYNEQFF. The chain combines TRBV20-1 with TRBJ2-1; the D is unclear. V was pared by 5 bases and J by 1 base, with 12 bases between. The CDR3 spans 14 residues. The germline gives CDR1 DFQATT, CDR2 SNEGSKA (reference sequence).